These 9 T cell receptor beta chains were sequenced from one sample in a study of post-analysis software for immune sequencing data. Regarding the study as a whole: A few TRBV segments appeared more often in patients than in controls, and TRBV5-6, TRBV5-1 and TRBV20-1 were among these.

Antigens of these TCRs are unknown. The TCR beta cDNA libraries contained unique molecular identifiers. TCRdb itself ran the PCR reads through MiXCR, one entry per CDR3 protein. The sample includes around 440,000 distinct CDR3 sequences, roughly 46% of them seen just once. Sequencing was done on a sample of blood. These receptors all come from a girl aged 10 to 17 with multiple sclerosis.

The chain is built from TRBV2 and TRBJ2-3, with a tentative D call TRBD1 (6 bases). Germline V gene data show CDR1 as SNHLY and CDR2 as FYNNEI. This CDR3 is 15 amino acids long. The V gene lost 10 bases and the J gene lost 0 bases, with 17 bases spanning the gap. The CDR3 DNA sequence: TGTGCCACCGCCGGACAGTACACTAGCACAGATACGCAGTATTTT. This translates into CATAGQYTSTDTQYF.

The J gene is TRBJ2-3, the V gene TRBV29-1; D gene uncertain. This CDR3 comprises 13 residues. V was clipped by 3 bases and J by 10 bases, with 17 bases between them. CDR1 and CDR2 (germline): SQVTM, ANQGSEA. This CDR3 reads CSVEVATGGAQYF. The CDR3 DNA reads TGCAGCGTTGAGGTCGCGACGGGTGGTGCGCAGTATTTT.

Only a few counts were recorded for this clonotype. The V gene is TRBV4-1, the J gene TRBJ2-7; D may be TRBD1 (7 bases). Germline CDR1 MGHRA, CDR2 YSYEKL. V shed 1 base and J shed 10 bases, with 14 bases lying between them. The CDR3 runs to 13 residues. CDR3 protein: CASSQVDREDQYF. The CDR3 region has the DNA TGCGCCAGCAGCCAAGTTGACAGGGAGGACCAGTACTTC.

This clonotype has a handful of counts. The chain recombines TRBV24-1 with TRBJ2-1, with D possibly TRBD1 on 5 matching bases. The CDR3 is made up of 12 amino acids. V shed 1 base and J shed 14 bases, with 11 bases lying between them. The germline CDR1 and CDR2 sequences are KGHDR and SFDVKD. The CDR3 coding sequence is TGTGCCACCAGTGATTTTCCGGGCAGGGAGTTCTTC. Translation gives CATSDFPGREFF.

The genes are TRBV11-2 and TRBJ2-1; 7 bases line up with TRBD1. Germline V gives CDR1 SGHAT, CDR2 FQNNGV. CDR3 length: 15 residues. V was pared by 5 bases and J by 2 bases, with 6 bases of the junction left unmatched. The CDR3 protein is CASSVRDRAYNEQFF. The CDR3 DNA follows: TGTGCCAGCAGCGTCCGGGACAGAGCCTACAATGAGCAGTTCTTC.

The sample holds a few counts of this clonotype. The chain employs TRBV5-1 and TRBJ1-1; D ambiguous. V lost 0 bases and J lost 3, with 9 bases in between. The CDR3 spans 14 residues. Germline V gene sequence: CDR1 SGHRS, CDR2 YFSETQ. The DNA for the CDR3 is TGCGCCAGCAGCTTGGGGACTTGGGACACTGAAGCTTTCTTT. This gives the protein CASSLGTWDTEAFF.

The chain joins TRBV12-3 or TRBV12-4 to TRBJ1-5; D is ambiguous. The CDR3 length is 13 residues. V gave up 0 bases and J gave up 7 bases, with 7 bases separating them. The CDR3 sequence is CASSLALGQPQHF. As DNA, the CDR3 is TGTGCCAGCAGTTTAGCGCTGGGGCAGCCCCAGCATTTT.

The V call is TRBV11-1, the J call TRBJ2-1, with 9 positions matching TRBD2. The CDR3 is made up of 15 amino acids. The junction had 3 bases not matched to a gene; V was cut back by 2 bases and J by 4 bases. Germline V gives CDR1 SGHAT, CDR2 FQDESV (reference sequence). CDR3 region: CASSLWREGYNEQFF. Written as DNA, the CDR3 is TGTGCCAGCAGCTTATGGCGGGAGGGATACAATGAGCAGTTCTTC.

Here the CDR3 DNA reads TGCAGTGCTAGAGATCCTAGCGGGATAGCCACCGGGGAGCTGTTTTTT. As protein: CSARDPSGIATGELFF. This chain connects TRBV20-1 to TRBJ2-2; 9 bases agree with TRBD2. Germline CDR1 and CDR2: DFQATT and SNEGSKA (reference sequence). V was clipped by 0 bases and J by 4 bases; unmatched bases: 6. The CDR3 has 16 residues.